This is a list of T cell receptor beta chains from one sample in a study of T cells in Graves' hyperthyroidism and ophthalmopathy. MiXCR, run by TCRdb on the multiplex PCR reads, gives a single entry per CDR3 protein. The sample holds some 510,000 distinct CDR3 sequences; around 21% are singletons and the top ten take around 27%. What was sequenced was blood. The receptors stem from a man between 18 and 35 years old with Graves' hyperthyroidism. Both conserved end residues are part of each CDR3.

CASTYRGRSGANVLTF TRBJ2-6 TRBV28 16
CASSVSGNPTGELFF TRBJ2-2 TRBV9 15
CASSTDRNYGYTF TRBJ1-2 TRBV7-2 13
CASRGTEYGYTF TRBJ1-2 TRBV12-3/TRBV12-4 12
CASSLRILSGEGSSYEQYF TRBJ2-7 TRBV7-2 19
CSARRTGTAYEQYF TRBJ2-7 TRBV20-1 14
CASSEWDRLNTEAFF TRBJ1-1 TRBV11-3 15
CSAQSAQGQGFSSYEQYF TRBJ2-7 TRBV20-1 18
CASSLSMREAGYGYTF TRBJ1-2 TRBV27 16
CASRPTPQGTEAFF TRBJ1-1 TRBV28 14
CASSRDREETQYF TRBJ2-5 TRBV12-3/TRBV12-4 13
CASSTPSGRSREQYF TRBJ2-7 TRBV25-1 15
CASTQGDGGYTF TRBJ1-2 TRBV6-1 12
CASTLGGEQETQYF TRBJ2-5 TRBV6-1 14
CASSAAVPYEQYF TRBJ2-7 TRBV19 13
CAWSVGTGATGELCF TRBJ2-2 TRBV30 15
CASSTTGRLYEQYF TRBJ2-7 TRBV13 14
CASSIRASGGPYEQYF TRBJ2-7 TRBV19 16
CASSFTPRDYGYTF TRBJ1-2 TRBV12-3/TRBV12-4 14
CASSLEAVGVAEAFF TRBJ1-1 TRBV5-5 15
CASRERGDTIYF TRBJ1-3 TRBV12-3/TRBV12-4 12
CASSQDTGGGQPQHF TRBJ1-5 TRBV4-1 15
CASSGTGKGQPQHF TRBJ1-5 TRBV6-1 14
CASGLRGGYEQYF TRBJ2-7 TRBV12-5 13
CASSERAGLAGETQYF TRBJ2-5 TRBV6-1 16
CASSLAEGGLSYEQYF TRBJ2-7 TRBV7-8 16
CASSQRGAGNTIYF TRBJ1-3 TRBV4-1 14
CASSTYLGTDLNTEAFF TRBJ1-1 TRBV6-4 17
CASSPGTVLNQPQHF TRBJ1-5 TRBV5-1 15
CASSEDYTEAFF TRBJ1-1 TRBV2 12
CSARWTTNYGYTF TRBJ1-2 TRBV20-1 13
CASSFQGSGEQYF TRBJ2-7 TRBV7-9 13
CASSFDRGRGYTF TRBJ1-2 TRBV12-3/TRBV12-4 13
CASSEGYHPSEAFF TRBJ1-1 TRBV6-1 14
CASSFRPGGILGETQYF TRBJ2-5 TRBV12-3/TRBV12-4 17
CATSRDERGRGEQYF TRBJ2-7 TRBV15 15
CASSSYRVREQYF TRBJ2-7 TRBV12-3/TRBV12-4 13
CASSQPRGRVNTEAFF TRBJ1-1 TRBV4-1 16
CASSATGEAGNTIYF TRBJ1-3 TRBV9 15
CASSYSAGQGGYGYTF TRBJ1-2 TRBV6-5 16
CASRTGVSQAFF TRBJ1-1 TRBV28 12
CASSLLGGVNTEAFF TRBJ1-1 TRBV27 15
CASSQFYGYTF TRBJ1-2 TRBV4-1 11
CASSLARGHSPLHF TRBJ1-6 TRBV27 14
CASSPTSGGSHEQFF TRBJ2-1 TRBV6-1 15
CASSPQGANGYTF TRBJ1-2 TRBV6-5 13
CASSLRDRFNIQYF TRBJ2-4 TRBV27 14
CASSLPGQGFNYGQYF TRBJ2-7 TRBV28 16